Below are 2 T cell receptor beta chains sequenced from a single sample in a study of cytomegalovirus exposure and HLA in healthy donors. PCR involved 60 Vbeta and 13 Jbeta primers. TCRdb's copy holds only in-frame clones and misses some; the assay was immunoSEQ multiplex PCR. This sample contains roughly 80,000 clones. The sample taken for sequencing was PBMCs. These receptors all come from a man aged 50 or older in good health and CMV-seropositive.

The rearrangement uses TRBV5-8 and TRBJ2-7, with D unresolved. The CDR3 has 15 residues. V dropped 2 bases and J dropped 0 bases, with 12 bases sitting between them. Germline values: CDR1 SGHTS, CDR2 YDEGEE. The CDR3 is CASSLLIPSSYEQYV. The CDR3, as DNA: TGTGCCAGCAGCTTATTGATTCCTAGCTCCTACGAGCAGTACGTC.

The chain combines TRBV4-2 with TRBJ1-2, with TRBD1 matching 9 bases. Germline V gives CDR1 LGHNA, CDR2 YNFKEQ. The J segment lost 6 bases and the V segment lost 5 bases, leaving 7 bases of the junction unmatched. The CDR3 is 14 amino acids. The CDR3 sequence: CASSGRGQGDGYTF. The CDR3 bases are TGTGCCAGCAGCGGTCGGGGACAGGGTGATGGCTACACCTTC.